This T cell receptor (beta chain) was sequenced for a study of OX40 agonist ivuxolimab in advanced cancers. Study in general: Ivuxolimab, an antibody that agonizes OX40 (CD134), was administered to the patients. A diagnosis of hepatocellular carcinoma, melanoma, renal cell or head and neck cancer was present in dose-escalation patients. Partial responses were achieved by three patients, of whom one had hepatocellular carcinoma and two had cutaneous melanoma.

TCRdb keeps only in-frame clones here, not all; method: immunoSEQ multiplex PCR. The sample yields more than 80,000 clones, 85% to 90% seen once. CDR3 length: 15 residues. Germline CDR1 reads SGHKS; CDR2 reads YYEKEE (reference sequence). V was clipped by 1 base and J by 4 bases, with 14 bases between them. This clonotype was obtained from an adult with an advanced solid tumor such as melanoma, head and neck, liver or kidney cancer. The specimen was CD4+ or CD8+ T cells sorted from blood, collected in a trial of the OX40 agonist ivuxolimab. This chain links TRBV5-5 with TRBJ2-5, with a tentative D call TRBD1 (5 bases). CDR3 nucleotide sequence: TGTGCCAGCAGCTTGTACCAGGGTAGAGGAGAGACCCAGTACTTC. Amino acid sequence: CASSLYQGRGETQYF. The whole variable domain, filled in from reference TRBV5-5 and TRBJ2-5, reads DAGVTQSPTHLIKTRGQQVTLRCSPISGHKSVSWYQQVLGQGPQFIFQYYEKEERGRGNFPDRFSARQFPNYSSELNVNALLLGDSALYLCASSLYQGRGETQYFGPGTRLLVL.